These 6 T cell receptor beta chains were sequenced from one sample in a study of T cells in tuberculosis. Repertoires were generated with immunoSEQ multiplex PCR, while TCRdb's copy carries only in-frame clones and drops some. The table includes around 60,000 clones, around 81% detected once. Sorting used thawed, overnight-rested PBMC stained with anti-CD3, a viability dye and GMM-loaded CD1B tetramer. C32 glucose monomycolate from Rhodococcus equi was loaded onto the CD1B tetramers. Source material: CD1b-GMM tetramer-negative cells sorted from PBMCs. These receptors were taken from an adult woman with latent tuberculosis.

The chain is built from TRBV7-2 and TRBJ1-4; no reliable D call. In germline, CDR1 is SGHTA, CDR2 FQGNSA. The CDR3 extends over 15 amino acids. V shed 1 base and J shed 5 bases, with 11 bases lying between them. The CDR3 loop is CASSLGPTLNEKLFF. CDR3 DNA sequence: TGTGCCAGCAGCTTAGGGCCAACCCTGAATGAAAAACTGTTTTTT.

This clone appeared once. The chain has TRBV6-1 and TRBJ2-7; the match to TRBD1 covers 7 bases. V gave up 8 bases and J gave up 0 bases; unmatched junction bases: 4. CDR1 MNHNS and CDR2 SASEGT come from the germline V gene. The CDR3 is made up of 13 amino acids. Written as DNA, the CDR3 is TGTGCCAGCTACCGGACAGGCTCCTACGAGCAGTACTTC. Protein product: CASYRTGSYEQYF.

The chain is built from TRBV9 and TRBJ2-5, with TRBD2 matching 7 bases. The CDR3 totals 16 residues. The germline gives CDR1 SGDLS, CDR2 YYNGEE. Trimming took 0 bases from V and 5 from J; bases not matched to a gene: 10. CDR3 sequence: CASSVAPGRGRETQYF. CDR3 DNA sequence: TGTGCCAGCAGCGTAGCCCCTGGGCGGGGGAGGGAGACCCAGTACTTC.

The rearrangement uses TRBV19 and TRBJ1-2, with 7 nucleotides matching TRBD1. Germline CDR1 and CDR2: LNHDA and SQIVND (reference sequence). CDR3 length: 17 amino acids. The V segment lost 3 bases and the J segment 2 bases; nucleotides outside the gene matches: 12. CDR3 loop: CASSMERLGTANYGYTF. The CDR3 DNA reads TGTGCCAGTAGTATGGAGCGCCTCGGGACAGCCAACTATGGCTACACCTTC.

This clone occurred a few times. V usage is TRBV11-2 and J usage is TRBJ1-1; the D is unclear. Trimming cost V 1 base and J 11 bases, with 17 bases left between them. The germline gives CDR1 SGHAT, CDR2 FQNNGV. The CDR3 has 14 amino acids. DNA of the CDR3: TGTGCCAGCAGCTTAGTCAGTTTTCGCGGAGAGGCTTTCTTT. Its translation: CASSLVSFRGEAFF.

J is TRBJ2-1 and V is TRBV7-3; 9 bases fit TRBD2. The germline V gene has CDR1 SGHTA and CDR2 FQGTGA. V was pared by 5 bases and J by 10 bases, with 12 bases of the junction left unmatched. CDR3 length: 15 amino acids. As DNA, the CDR3 is TGTGCCAGCAGCACCTCTGGCGGGGGGGCTGAAGAGCAGTTCTTC. Its protein product is CASSTSGGGAEEQFF.